This T cell receptor beta chain was sequenced in a study of CD4 and CD8 cells across lung adenocarcinoma regions. Trimming took 0 bases from V and 1 from J; bases not matched to a gene: 4. The CDR3 is 17 residues long. The germline V gene encodes CDR1 MNHEY and CDR2 SVGAGI. TCRdb independently ran MiXCR on the PCR reads; one entry per CDR3 protein. The top ten hold approximately 17% of the sample, which has some 8,800 distinct CDR3 sequences, 51% seen once. Donors had localized lung adenocarcinoma, a non-small cell lung cancer. V is TRBV6-5 and J is TRBJ2-2, with 8 bases fitting TRBD2. The TCR originated in a male donor with lung adenocarcinoma. The CD4 and CD8 labels of this study may be unreliable. Sequencing used CD4+ T cells from the margin of a lung tumor. The DNA of the CDR3 is TGTGCCAGCAGTTACTCGGGGGCGGGGGGGAACACCGGGGAGCTGTTTTTT. This codes for CASSYSGAGGNTGELFF.